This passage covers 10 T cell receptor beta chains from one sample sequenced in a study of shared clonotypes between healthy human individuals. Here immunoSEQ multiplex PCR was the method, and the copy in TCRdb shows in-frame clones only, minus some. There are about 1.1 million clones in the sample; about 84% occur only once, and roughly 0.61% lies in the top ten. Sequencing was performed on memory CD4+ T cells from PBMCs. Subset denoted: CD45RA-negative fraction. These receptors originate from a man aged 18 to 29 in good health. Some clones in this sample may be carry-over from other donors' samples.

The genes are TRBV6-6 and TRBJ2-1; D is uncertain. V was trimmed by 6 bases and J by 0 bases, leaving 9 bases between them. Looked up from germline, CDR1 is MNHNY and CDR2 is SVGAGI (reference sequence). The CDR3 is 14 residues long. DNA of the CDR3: TGTGCCAGCAGATCTCGTAGCTCCTACAATGAGCAGTTCTTC. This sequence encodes CASRSRSSYNEQFF.

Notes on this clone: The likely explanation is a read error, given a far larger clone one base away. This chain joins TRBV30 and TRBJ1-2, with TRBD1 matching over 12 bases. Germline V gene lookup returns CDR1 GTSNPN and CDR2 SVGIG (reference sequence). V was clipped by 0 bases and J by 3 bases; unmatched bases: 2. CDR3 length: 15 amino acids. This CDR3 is CAWSVGTGGHYGYTF. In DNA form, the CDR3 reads TGTGCCTGGAGTGTAGGGACAGGGGGCCACTATGGCTACACCTTC.

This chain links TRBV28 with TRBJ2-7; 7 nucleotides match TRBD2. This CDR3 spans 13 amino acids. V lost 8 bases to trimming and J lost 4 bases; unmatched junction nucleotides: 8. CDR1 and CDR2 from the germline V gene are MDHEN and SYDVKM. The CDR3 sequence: CASRRGTKYEQYF. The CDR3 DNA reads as TGTGCCAGCCGGCGGGGGACTAAATACGAGCAGTACTTC.

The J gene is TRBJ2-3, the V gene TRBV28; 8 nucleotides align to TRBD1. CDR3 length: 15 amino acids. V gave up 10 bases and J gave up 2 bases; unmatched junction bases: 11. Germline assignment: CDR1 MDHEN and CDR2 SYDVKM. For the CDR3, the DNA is TGTGCCACCACTACGATGACAGGGGACACAGATACGCAGTATTTT. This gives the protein CATTTMTGDTDTQYF.

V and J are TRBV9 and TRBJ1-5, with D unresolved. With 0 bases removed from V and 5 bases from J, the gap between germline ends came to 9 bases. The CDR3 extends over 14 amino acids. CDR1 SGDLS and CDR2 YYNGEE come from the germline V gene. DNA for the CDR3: TGTGCCAGCAGCGTAGGGCCTACATATCAGCCCCAGCATTTT. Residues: CASSVGPTYQPQHF.

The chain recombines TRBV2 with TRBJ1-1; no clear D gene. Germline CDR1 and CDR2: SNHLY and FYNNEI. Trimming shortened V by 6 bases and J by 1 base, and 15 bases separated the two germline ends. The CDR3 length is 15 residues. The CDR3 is CASSDARARNTEAFF. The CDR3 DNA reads TGTGCCAGCAGCGACGCACGCGCGAGGAACACTGAAGCTTTCTTT.

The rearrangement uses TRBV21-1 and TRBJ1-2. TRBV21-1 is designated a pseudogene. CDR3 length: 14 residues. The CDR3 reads CASSRGGRLLGYTF. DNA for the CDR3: TGTGCCAGCAGCCGGGGGGGGCGGCTCTTGGGCTACACCTTC.

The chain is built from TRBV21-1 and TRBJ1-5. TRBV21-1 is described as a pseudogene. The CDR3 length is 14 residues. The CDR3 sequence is CASSKNDSGQPQHF. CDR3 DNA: TGTGCCAGCAGCAAAAACGATTCGGGCCAGCCCCAGCATTTT.

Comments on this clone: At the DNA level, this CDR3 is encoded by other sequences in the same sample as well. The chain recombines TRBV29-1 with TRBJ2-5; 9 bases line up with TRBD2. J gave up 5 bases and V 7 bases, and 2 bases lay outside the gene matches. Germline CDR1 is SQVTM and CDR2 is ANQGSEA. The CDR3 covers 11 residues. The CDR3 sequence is CSGGLAETQYF. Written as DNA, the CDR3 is TGCAGCGGCGGACTAGCGGAGACCCAGTACTTC.

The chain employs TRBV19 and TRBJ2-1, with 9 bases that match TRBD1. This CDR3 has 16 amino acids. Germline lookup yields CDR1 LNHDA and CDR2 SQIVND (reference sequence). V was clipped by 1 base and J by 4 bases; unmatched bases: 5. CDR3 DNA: TGTGCCAGTAGTATAGGTAGGGACAGGGTGTACAATGAGCAGTTCTTC. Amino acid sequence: CASSIGRDRVYNEQFF. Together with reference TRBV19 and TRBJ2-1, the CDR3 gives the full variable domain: DGGITQSPKYLFRKEGQNVTLSCEQNLNHDAMYWYRQDPGQGLRLIYYSQIVNDFQKGDIAEGYSVSREKKESFPLTVTSAQKNPTAFYLCASSIGRDRVYNEQFFGPGTRLTVL.